This TCR beta chain was captured by sequencing in a study of blood T cell repertoires in COVID-19 (dated by TCRdb to 2018 to 2020). Concerning the study at large: Samples from collaborators originated in the United States, Italy and Spain and spanned both the acute and convalescent phases of COVID-19. The material from the prospective study consisted of cDNA or gDNA derived from T cells, B-cell-depleted T cells, or PBMCs. Deeply sampled blood TCRbeta repertoires from subjects exposed to, actively infected with, or recovered from COVID-19 were included in the dataset. The repertoires were made available in a free public database intended to serve as a resource for research on the immune response to SARS-CoV-2. The samples were drawn from the first 160 participants of the ongoing ImmuneRACE study and from some 1,300 subjects provided by 6 global collaborators. A de-identified subject ID, COVID-19 status, age in years and sex were almost always included in the sample metadata. Where available, HLA class I and class II types were taken from metadata supplied by the sample provider and were not determined by assay-based typing.

This clone has only a few counts. Its binding antigen is unknown. Per-nucleotide qualities are absent, and no much larger clonotype sits a single base away. According to the germline V gene, CDR1 reads MNHEY and CDR2 reads SVGAGI. The CDR3 runs 15 amino acids, cysteine and phenylalanine included. Only the CDR3 DNA is retained, 45 bases long and in frame from the first base. V is shortened by 7 bases, J by 5 bases, and the region joining them spans 15 bases. Whole blood was collected in K2EDTA tubes by collaborating institutions according to the institutions' own protocols. For TCRbeta analysis, collaborators shipped samples as frozen whole blood, isolated PBMCs, or DNA extracted from either of those sample types. General study outcomes and caveats: The quantity of clinical and demographic metadata differed by source and by participant and was supplied without curation.

The immunoSEQ Assay, a bias-controlled multiplex PCR, was used to amplify TCRbeta CDR3 regions from genomic DNA. Concerning the study's data processing: The number of nucleated cells in each sample was estimated by amplification of reference gene primers within the assay. To quantify the absolute abundance of each unique TCRbeta CDR3 rearrangement, sequence reads were collapsed and filtered. For each sample, productive Simpson clonality was calculated as the square root of Simpson's diversity index across productive rearrangements. TCRdb obtained this table from immuneACCESS and retained in-frame rearrangements with V and J assigned. These tables miss some clones; where compared with another copy, unresolved V genes account for less than half of the shortfall, and the remainder is unexplained. V and J calls and clone size come straight from that table; D and trimming were deduced from the DNA. The sample table shows 190,000 or so clones, and around 90% are seen once. Clones ranked in the top ten supply 0.5% to 0.75% of the sample.

Sequencing was done on a sample of peripheral blood. The chain is encoded by TRBV6-5 joined to TRBJ1-6, with an unclear D gene assignment. The origin of this receptor is a middle-aged man with acute or convalescent COVID-19. The nucleotide sequence is given as TGTGCCAGCACCCCGGGAAAGTCGAATAATTCACCCCTCCACTTT. The translation is CASTPGKSNNSPLHF.